This is a list of T cell receptor beta chains from one sample in a study of blood T cell repertoires in COVID-19. Generated by immunoSEQ multiplex PCR, the TCRdb table keeps only in-frame clones and is missing some. This table holds about 140,000 clones, under 90% found once. Sequencing input: peripheral blood. Every receptor here comes from a man aged 70-80 years who had recovered from COVID-19. Both conserved end residues are part of each CDR3. A clone size is listed for some rows: how often the clone was seen (once, few, many), or a class if it is expanded.

j_call	v_call	clone_size	cdr3_aa
TRBJ2-1	TRBV6-5	.	CASSPGDEQFF
TRBJ2-7	TRBV9	.	CASSALGDSLYEQYF
TRBJ1-2	TRBV19	once	CASTQRPYSVRDYNYGYTF
TRBJ2-7	TRBV27	.	CASRPDGTYEQYF
TRBJ2-1	TRBV7-3	.	CASSLASAAEYNEQFF
TRBJ1-4	TRBV25-1	.	CASSPSTGANEKLFF
TRBJ2-1	TRBV6-4	.	CASSVLVIPLNEQFF
TRBJ2-5	TRBV9	.	CASGPPLETQYF
TRBJ2-7	TRBV19	.	CASSIGQGDEQYF
TRBJ2-7	TRBV18	few	CASSLGPGASYEQYF
TRBJ2-1	TRBV2	.	CASSEGSSYNEQFF
TRBJ2-2	TRBV7-3	.	CASSSTQGTGELFF
TRBJ2-7	TRBV25-1	.	CASSEGSGGQYF
TRBJ2-3	TRBV5-1	.	CASSRTGTDTQYF
TRBJ1-2	TRBV6-5	.	CASSYSPRQGSYGYTF
TRBJ2-1	TRBV30	.	CAWSVRRGSYNEQFF
TRBJ1-5	TRBV7-2	once	CASSLGGYSNQPQHF
TRBJ2-1	TRBV10-1	once	CASSETLARRNEQFF